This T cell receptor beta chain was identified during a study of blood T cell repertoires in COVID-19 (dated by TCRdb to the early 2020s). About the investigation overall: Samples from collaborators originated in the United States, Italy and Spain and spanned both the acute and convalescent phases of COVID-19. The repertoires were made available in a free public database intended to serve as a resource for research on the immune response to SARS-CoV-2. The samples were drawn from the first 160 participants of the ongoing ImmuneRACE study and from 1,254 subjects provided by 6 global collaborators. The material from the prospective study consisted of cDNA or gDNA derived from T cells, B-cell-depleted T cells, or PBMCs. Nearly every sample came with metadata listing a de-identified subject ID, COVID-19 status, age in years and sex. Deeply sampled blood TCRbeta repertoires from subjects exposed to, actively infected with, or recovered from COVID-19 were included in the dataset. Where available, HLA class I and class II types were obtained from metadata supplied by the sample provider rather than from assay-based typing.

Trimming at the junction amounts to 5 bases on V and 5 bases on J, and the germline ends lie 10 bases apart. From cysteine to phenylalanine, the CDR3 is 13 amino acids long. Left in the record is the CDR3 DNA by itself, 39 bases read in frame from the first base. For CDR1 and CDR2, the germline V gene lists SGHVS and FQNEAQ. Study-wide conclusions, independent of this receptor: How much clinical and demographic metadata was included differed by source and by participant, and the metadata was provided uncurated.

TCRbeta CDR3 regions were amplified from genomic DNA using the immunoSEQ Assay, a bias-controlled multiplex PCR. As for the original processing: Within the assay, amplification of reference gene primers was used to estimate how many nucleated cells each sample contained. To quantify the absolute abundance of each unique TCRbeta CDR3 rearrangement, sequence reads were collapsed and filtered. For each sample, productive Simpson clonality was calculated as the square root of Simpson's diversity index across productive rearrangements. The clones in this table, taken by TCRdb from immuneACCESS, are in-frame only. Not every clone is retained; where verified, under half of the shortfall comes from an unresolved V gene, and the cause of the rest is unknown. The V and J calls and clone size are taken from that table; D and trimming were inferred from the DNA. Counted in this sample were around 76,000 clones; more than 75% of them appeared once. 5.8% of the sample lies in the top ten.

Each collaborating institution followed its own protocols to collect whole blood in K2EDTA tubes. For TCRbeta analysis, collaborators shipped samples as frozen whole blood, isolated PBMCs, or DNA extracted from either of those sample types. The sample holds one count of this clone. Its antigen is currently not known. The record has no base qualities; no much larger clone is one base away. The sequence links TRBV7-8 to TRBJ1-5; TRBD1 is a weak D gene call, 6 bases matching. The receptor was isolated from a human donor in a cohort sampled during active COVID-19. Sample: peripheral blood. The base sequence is TGTGCCAGCAGCCTAAACAGGGATCAGCCCCAGCATTTT. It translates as CASSLNRDQPQHF.